Below are 7 T cell receptor beta chains sequenced from a single sample in a study of T cell repertoires in cytomegalovirus infection. No antigens are known for them. TCRdb reprocessed the reads via MiXCR and lists one record per CDR3 protein. The sample shows about a million distinct CDR3 sequences, approximately 31% of them seen only once. Here the sequenced sample was cultured CD8+ T cells from PBMCs, taken from culture after CMV antigen stimulation. Receptors originate from a human donor in good health (CMV status not recorded). Some clones in this sample may be carry-over from other donors' samples.

This chain uses TRBV7-9 with TRBJ1-1, with 7 nucleotides matching TRBD1. Trimming cost V 5 bases and J 3 bases; bases outside gene matches: 12. CDR1 SEHNR and CDR2 FQNEAQ come from the germline V gene (reference sequence). This CDR3 is built from 16 residues. The CDR3 coding sequence is TGTGCCAGCAGCCAACCCAAGGGGGCGCGTGACACTGAAGCTTTCTTT. Translation gives CASSQPKGARDTEAFF.

The V gene is TRBV7-6, the J gene TRBJ2-5, with TRBD1 as a possible D gene (7 bases). The CDR3 length is 17 residues. Trimming cost V 7 bases and J 5 bases, with 26 bases left between them. Germline CDR1 is SGHVS and CDR2 is FNYEAQ. CDR3: CASTALQGRPKDETQYF. The CDR3, as DNA: TGTGCCAGCACCGCGTTACAGGGGAGGCCGAAGGATGAGACCCAGTACTTC.

CDR3 bases: TGTGCCAGTACCATGGGCACTGAAGCTTTCTTT. This translates into CASTMGTEAFF. The chain combines TRBV19 with TRBJ1-1; D unclear. Germline lookup yields CDR1 LNHDA and CDR2 SQIVND (reference sequence). There are 11 residues in the CDR3. Trimming pared 7 bases from V and 4 bases from J, leaving 7 bases between.

The chain recombines TRBV4-1 with TRBJ1-3; the D is unclear. Per the germline V gene, CDR1 is MGHRA and CDR2 is YSYEKL. The CDR3 extends over 15 amino acids. Trimming removed 1 base from V and 2 bases from J, with 9 bases in between. CDR3 loop: CASSQGLPAGNTIYF. CDR3 nucleotide sequence: TGCGCCAGCAGCCAAGGTCTACCGGCTGGAAACACCATATATTTT.

The chain has TRBV6-2 or TRBV6-3 and TRBJ2-2; D gene uncertain. The length of the CDR3 is 15 residues. Between the trimmed V and J ends, which lost 7 bases and 1 base, there was a span of 13 bases. Germline V gives CDR1 MNHEY, CDR2 SVGEGT. The DNA of the CDR3 is TGTGCCAGCAAGGGTCTAGAGCTGAACACCGGGGAGCTGTTTTTT. As protein: CASKGLELNTGELFF.

A few counts support this clonotype. The V gene is TRBV7-9, the J gene TRBJ1-3; D not certain. Trimming took off 2 bases at V and 4 bases at J, with 24 bases between the two ends. From germline, CDR1 is SEHNR and CDR2 FQNEAQ (reference sequence). This CDR3 has 19 residues. The CDR3 DNA sequence: TGTGCCAGCAGCTTACGGGATTGGTTGCAGGAAACCCTCGGAAACACCATATATTTT. This translates into CASSLRDWLQETLGNTIYF.

This clonotype was seen at least ten times. The chain couples TRBV6-1 to TRBJ2-7; 7 bases line up with TRBD1. This CDR3 region has 15 residues. V was clipped by 2 bases and J by 5 bases; unmatched bases: 9. Germline V gene data show CDR1 as MNHNS and CDR2 as SASEGT. The CDR3 DNA is TGTGCCAGCAGTGAACCTTGGGACAGCCCGAACGAGCAGTACTTC. Its translation is CASSEPWDSPNEQYF.